These T cell receptor beta chains were read from a single sample in a study of blood T cells in healthy people across ages. TCRdb reanalysed the 5' RACE reads using MiXCR and keeps one entry per CDR3 protein. Counted here are about 500,000 distinct CDR3 sequences, more than 20% occurring once; the ten biggest clones make up 8.7%. These sequences were also reported in another study, on T cells of mothers and their children.

Source material: blood. The receptor source for this set is a boy aged 5 to 17 in good health. The CDR3 runs from the conserved cysteine through the conserved F or W. D genes are given only for firm matches. Rows may omit the clone size; those that give it use once, few, many or a size class.

J gene: TRBJ2-7; clone size: few; D gene: -; V gene: TRBV25-1; CDR3 length: 15; CDR3 DNA: TGCGCCAGCAGTGAATATGGCGGCACACCCTACGAGCAGTACTTC; CDR3 protein: CASSEYGGTPYEQYF
J gene: TRBJ2-1; clone size: few; D gene: TRBD2; V gene: TRBV27; CDR3 length: 17; CDR3 DNA: TGTGCCAGCAGTCCCGGGACTAGCGGGAGGGCCCTCAATGAGCAGTTCTTC; CDR3 protein: CASSPGTSGRALNEQFF
J gene: TRBJ2-3; clone size: -; D gene: -; V gene: TRBV7-8; CDR3 length: 13; CDR3 DNA: TGTGCCAGCAGCCCGGCGCTCACAGATACGCAGTATTTT; CDR3 protein: CASSPALTDTQYF
J gene: TRBJ1-1; clone size: few; D gene: -; V gene: TRBV12-3/TRBV12-4; CDR3 length: 13; CDR3 DNA: TGTGCCAGCAGTTTAATACAGATGACTGAAGCTTTCTTT; CDR3 protein: CASSLIQMTEAFF
J gene: TRBJ2-2; clone size: -; D gene: -; V gene: TRBV5-1; CDR3 length: 14; CDR3 DNA: TGCGCCAGCAGCTGGGACACTACCACCGGGGAGCTGTTTTTT; CDR3 protein: CASSWDTTTGELFF
J gene: TRBJ1-2; clone size: -; D gene: TRBD1; V gene: TRBV27; CDR3 length: 15; CDR3 DNA: TGTGCCAGCAGTTTGTCGGGACAGGGGGCAGGTGGCTACACCTTC; CDR3 protein: CASSLSGQGAGGYTF
J gene: TRBJ2-7; clone size: few; D gene: -; V gene: TRBV20-1; CDR3 length: 13; CDR3 DNA: TGCAGTGCTGGACTCGACTATTTCTACGAGCAGTACTTC; CDR3 protein: CSAGLDYFYEQYF
J gene: TRBJ2-7; clone size: -; D gene: -; V gene: TRBV7-9; CDR3 length: 13; CDR3 DNA: TGTGCCAGCAGCCCGCCAACAATTAACGAGCAGTACTTC; CDR3 protein: CASSPPTINEQYF
J gene: TRBJ2-3; clone size: -; D gene: -; V gene: TRBV6-4; CDR3 length: 16; CDR3 DNA: TGTGCCAGCAGTGACTCAGCGGTAGCTAGCACAGATACGCAGTATTTT; CDR3 protein: CASSDSAVASTDTQYF
J gene: TRBJ2-7; clone size: -; D gene: -; V gene: TRBV7-2; CDR3 length: 15; CDR3 DNA: TGTGCCAGCAGTTCGGACAGTACAAGCTCCTACGAGCAGTACTTC; CDR3 protein: CASSSDSTSSYEQYF
J gene: TRBJ2-5; clone size: few; D gene: TRBD2; V gene: TRBV6-2/TRBV6-3; CDR3 length: 15; CDR3 DNA: TGTGCCAGCAGTTACCCGGGACTAGAGGAGGAGACCCAGTACTTC; CDR3 protein: CASSYPGLEEETQYF
J gene: TRBJ2-5; clone size: few; D gene: -; V gene: TRBV12-5; CDR3 length: 11; CDR3 DNA: TGTGCCAGCGGTTTGGGGGAGACCCAGTACTTC; CDR3 protein: CASGLGETQYF
J gene: TRBJ1-3; clone size: -; D gene: -; V gene: TRBV30; CDR3 length: 12; CDR3 DNA: TGTGCCTGGAGCCAACAGGGACACACCATATATTTT; CDR3 protein: CAWSQQGHTIYF
J gene: TRBJ1-2; clone size: few; D gene: TRBD1; V gene: TRBV20-1; CDR3 length: 16; CDR3 DNA: TGCAGCCCTCAGGACAGGGAGGGTAGGCAGTCCTATGGCTACACCTTC; CDR3 protein: CSPQDREGRQSYGYTF
J gene: TRBJ2-7; clone size: -; D gene: TRBD2; V gene: TRBV15; CDR3 length: 15; CDR3 DNA: TGTGCCACCAGCAGATGGACTAGCGGGGAATACGAGCAGTACTTC; CDR3 protein: CATSRWTSGEYEQYF
J gene: TRBJ2-7; clone size: -; D gene: -; V gene: TRBV4-3; CDR3 length: 16; CDR3 DNA: TGCGCCAGCAGCCAAGGGTTGGGGGCGCGGGTCTACGAGCAGTACTTC; CDR3 protein: CASSQGLGARVYEQYF
J gene: TRBJ2-5; clone size: few; D gene: TRBD1; V gene: TRBV10-1; CDR3 length: 18; CDR3 DNA: TGCGCCAGCCAACGGGACAGGGGAACCCGAAACGGGCACAATGAGCAGTCCTTC; CDR3 protein: CASQRDRGTRNGHNEQSF
J gene: TRBJ2-1; clone size: few; D gene: TRBD2; V gene: TRBV6-2/TRBV6-3; CDR3 length: 16; CDR3 DNA: TGTGCCAGCAGCAACATAGCGGGGGGCTCCTACAATGAGCAGTTCTTC; CDR3 protein: CASSNIAGGSYNEQFF
J gene: TRBJ2-5; clone size: many; D gene: -; V gene: TRBV2; CDR3 length: 14; CDR3 DNA: TGTGCCAGCAGTGATAGAAGCTTAGAAGAGACCCAGTACTTC; CDR3 protein: CASSDRSLEETQYF
J gene: TRBJ2-5; clone size: -; D gene: TRBD2; V gene: TRBV7-9; CDR3 length: 15; CDR3 DNA: TGTGCCAGCAGCTTAAGGACTAGCGGGCAAGAGACCCAGTACTTC; CDR3 protein: CASSLRTSGQETQYF
J gene: TRBJ2-1; clone size: -; D gene: -; V gene: TRBV20-1; CDR3 length: 13; CDR3 DNA: TGCAGTGCCTCCTCCAGCTACTACAATGAGCAGTTCTTC; CDR3 protein: CSASSSYYNEQFF
J gene: TRBJ2-1; clone size: few; D gene: TRBD1; V gene: TRBV3-1; CDR3 length: 15; CDR3 DNA: TGTGCCAGCAGCCGAGACAGGGGGCCTTACAATGAGCAGTTCTTC; CDR3 protein: CASSRDRGPYNEQFF
J gene: TRBJ2-7; clone size: -; D gene: TRBD1; V gene: TRBV7-9; CDR3 length: 15; CDR3 DNA: TGTGCCAGCAGCTTATCCCGGGGACAGACCTACGAGCAGTACTTC; CDR3 protein: CASSLSRGQTYEQYF
J gene: TRBJ1-1; clone size: few; D gene: -; V gene: TRBV20-1; CDR3 length: 12; CDR3 DNA: TGCAGTGCTAGAACCAAGGACACTGAAGCCTTCTTT; CDR3 protein: CSARTKDTEAFF
J gene: TRBJ2-1; clone size: -; D gene: -; V gene: TRBV6-2/TRBV6-3; CDR3 length: 16; CDR3 DNA: TGTGCCAGCAGTCCCCCCAGGGTCTCTAAAGGCAATGAGCAGTTCTTC; CDR3 protein: CASSPPRVSKGNEQFF
J gene: TRBJ2-1; clone size: few; D gene: TRBD1; V gene: TRBV29-1; CDR3 length: 16; CDR3 DNA: TGCAGCGTTGAAGTAGGGACAGGTGGATCCTACAATGAGCAGTTCTTC; CDR3 protein: CSVEVGTGGSYNEQFF
J gene: TRBJ1-2; clone size: many; D gene: TRBD1; V gene: TRBV7-2; CDR3 length: 13; CDR3 DNA: TGTGCCAGCAGCCCCGGGACAGGGTATGGCTACACCTTC; CDR3 protein: CASSPGTGYGYTF
J gene: TRBJ2-7; clone size: -; D gene: -; V gene: TRBV29-1; CDR3 length: 13; CDR3 DNA: TGCAGCGTTGGGGGCGGTGGGGTCTACGAGCAGTACTTC; CDR3 protein: CSVGGGGVYEQYF
J gene: TRBJ2-7; clone size: few; D gene: -; V gene: TRBV20-1; CDR3 length: 13; CDR3 DNA: TGCAGTGGCATTGGGAGGCAAACTTACGAGCAGTACTTC; CDR3 protein: CSGIGRQTYEQYF
J gene: TRBJ2-7; clone size: few; D gene: TRBD2; V gene: TRBV3-1; CDR3 length: 16; CDR3 DNA: TGTGCCAGCAGTCGAAATCTGGCGGGGGGCTCCTACGAGCAGTACTTC; CDR3 protein: CASSRNLAGGSYEQYF
J gene: TRBJ1-1; clone size: -; D gene: -; V gene: TRBV7-3; CDR3 length: 17; CDR3 DNA: TGTGCCAGCAGCCATGCCGGAATATGGGGAGTAAACACTGAAGCTTTCTTT; CDR3 protein: CASSHAGIWGVNTEAFF
J gene: TRBJ2-3; clone size: -; D gene: TRBD1; V gene: TRBV4-3; CDR3 length: 14; CDR3 DNA: TGCGCCAGCAGCCAGCAACAGGGGGCACATACGCAGTATTTT; CDR3 protein: CASSQQQGAHTQYF
J gene: TRBJ2-3; clone size: few; D gene: TRBD1; V gene: TRBV7-9; CDR3 length: 12; CDR3 DNA: TGTGCCAGCAGCCTAGGACAGGGGGCGCGGTATTTT; CDR3 protein: CASSLGQGARYF
J gene: TRBJ2-7; clone size: few; D gene: TRBD1; V gene: TRBV18; CDR3 length: 17; CDR3 DNA: TGTGCCAGCTCACCTCTTCGGCCGGGACAGGGGGCAAACGAGCAGTACTTC; CDR3 protein: CASSPLRPGQGANEQYF
J gene: TRBJ2-3; clone size: -; D gene: TRBD1; V gene: TRBV7-9; CDR3 length: 14; CDR3 DNA: TGTGCCAGCAGTTATGGACAGGTCACAGATACGCAGTATTTT; CDR3 protein: CASSYGQVTDTQYF
J gene: TRBJ2-2; clone size: -; D gene: TRBD2; V gene: TRBV9; CDR3 length: 16; CDR3 DNA: TGTGCCAGCAGCGTAGGACTAGCGGGGAACACCGGGGAGCTGTTTTTT; CDR3 protein: CASSVGLAGNTGELFF
J gene: TRBJ2-1; clone size: few; D gene: -; V gene: TRBV30; CDR3 length: 15; CDR3 DNA: TGTGCCTCCAACGGGGAGGCCTACTCCTACAATGAGCAGTTCTTC; CDR3 protein: CASNGEAYSYNEQFF
J gene: TRBJ2-5; clone size: -; D gene: TRBD2; V gene: TRBV4-3; CDR3 length: 18; CDR3 DNA: TGCGCCAGCAGCGACGGGACTAGCGGGAGAGGGGGGCAAGAGACCCAGTACTTC; CDR3 protein: CASSDGTSGRGGQETQYF
J gene: TRBJ2-1; clone size: few; D gene: -; V gene: TRBV6-8; CDR3 length: 15; CDR3 DNA: TGTGCCAGCAGTTACTCGTCTACCTCCATTCATGAGCAGTTCTTC; CDR3 protein: CASSYSSTSIHEQFF
J gene: TRBJ2-1; clone size: -; D gene: TRBD2; V gene: TRBV29-1; CDR3 length: 14; CDR3 DNA: TGCAGCGTTGCGGGAGGTAAATCTTTCAATGAGCAGTTCTTC; CDR3 protein: CSVAGGKSFNEQFF
J gene: TRBJ2-7; clone size: few; D gene: -; V gene: TRBV10-3; CDR3 length: 12; CDR3 DNA: TGTGCCATCAGCGGGAGCCTCCACGAGCAGTACTTC; CDR3 protein: CAISGSLHEQYF
J gene: TRBJ2-5; clone size: few; D gene: -; V gene: TRBV2; CDR3 length: 11; CDR3 DNA: TGTGCCAGCAGTACCCAGAAGACCCAGTACTTC; CDR3 protein: CASSTQKTQYF
J gene: TRBJ2-1; clone size: many; D gene: TRBD2; V gene: TRBV28; CDR3 length: 15; CDR3 DNA: TGTGCCAGCGGGGAGGCGGGAGGGGGGAACAATGAGCAGTTCTTC; CDR3 protein: CASGEAGGGNNEQFF
J gene: TRBJ2-3; clone size: -; D gene: TRBD1; V gene: TRBV7-3; CDR3 length: 14; CDR3 DNA: TGTGCCAGCAGCTCGGACAGGGGAACAGATACGCAGTATTTT; CDR3 protein: CASSSDRGTDTQYF
J gene: TRBJ1-1; clone size: few; D gene: -; V gene: TRBV20-1; CDR3 length: 14; CDR3 DNA: TGCAGTGCTAGAGTCGCGGATCCAGGCCCACAAGCTTTCTTT; CDR3 protein: CSARVADPGPQAFF
J gene: TRBJ2-5; clone size: few; D gene: -; V gene: TRBV7-2; CDR3 length: 13; CDR3 DNA: TGTGCCAGCAGCTCGGGCACCCTACGCCTGCAGTACTTC; CDR3 protein: CASSSGTLRLQYF
J gene: TRBJ2-5; clone size: few; D gene: TRBD2; V gene: TRBV29-1; CDR3 length: 15; CDR3 DNA: TGCAGCGTTGAAACTGGGGCGGGAGCCCAAGAGACCCAGTACTTC; CDR3 protein: CSVETGAGAQETQYF
J gene: TRBJ2-7; clone size: few; D gene: -; V gene: TRBV3-1; CDR3 length: 11; CDR3 DNA: TGTGCCAGCAGCCATGGCCCTGGGCAGTACTTC; CDR3 protein: CASSHGPGQYF
J gene: TRBJ2-5; clone size: many; D gene: TRBD2; V gene: TRBV7-3; CDR3 length: 15; CDR3 DNA: TGTGCCAGCAGCTTATCCGGGGGGGTCCAAGAGACCCAGTACTTC; CDR3 protein: CASSLSGGVQETQYF
J gene: TRBJ2-7; clone size: few; D gene: TRBD2; V gene: TRBV7-9; CDR3 length: 16; CDR3 DNA: TGTGCCAGCAGCTTAGCGGTTAGCGGGACTCACTACGAGCAGTACTTC; CDR3 protein: CASSLAVSGTHYEQYF